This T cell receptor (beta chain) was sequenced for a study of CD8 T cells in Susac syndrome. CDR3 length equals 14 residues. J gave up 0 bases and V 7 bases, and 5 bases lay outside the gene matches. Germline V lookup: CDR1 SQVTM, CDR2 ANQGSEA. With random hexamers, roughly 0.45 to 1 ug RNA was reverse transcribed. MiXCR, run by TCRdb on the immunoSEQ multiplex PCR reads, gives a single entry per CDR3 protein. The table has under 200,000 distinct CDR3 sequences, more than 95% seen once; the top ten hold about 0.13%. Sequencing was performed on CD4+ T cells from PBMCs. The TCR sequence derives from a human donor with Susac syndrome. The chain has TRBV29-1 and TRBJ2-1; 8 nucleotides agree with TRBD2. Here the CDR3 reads CSGGAGGSYNEQFF. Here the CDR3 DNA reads TGCAGCGGGGGCGCGGGGGGCTCCTACAATGAGCAGTTCTTC.